This T cell receptor beta chain came from a study of technical replicates of blood from a handful of donors. Sequencing was performed with immunoSEQ multiplex PCR; in TCRdb, only in-frame clones are kept and a portion is missing. The table has about 70,000 clones, just under 97% seen once. Germline CDR1 reads LNHDA; CDR2 reads SQIVND (reference sequence). CDR3 length equals 13 residues. V was clipped by 3 bases and J by 8 bases; unmatched bases: 6. The gene calls are TRBV19 and TRBJ1-2; 7 positions agree with TRBD1. Specimen: T cells isolated from PBMCs. This receptor was identified in a human donor in good health. The CDR3 DNA reads TGTGCCAGTAGTATCGAACAGGGGCCGGGCTACACCTTC. The encoded protein is CASSIEQGPGYTF.